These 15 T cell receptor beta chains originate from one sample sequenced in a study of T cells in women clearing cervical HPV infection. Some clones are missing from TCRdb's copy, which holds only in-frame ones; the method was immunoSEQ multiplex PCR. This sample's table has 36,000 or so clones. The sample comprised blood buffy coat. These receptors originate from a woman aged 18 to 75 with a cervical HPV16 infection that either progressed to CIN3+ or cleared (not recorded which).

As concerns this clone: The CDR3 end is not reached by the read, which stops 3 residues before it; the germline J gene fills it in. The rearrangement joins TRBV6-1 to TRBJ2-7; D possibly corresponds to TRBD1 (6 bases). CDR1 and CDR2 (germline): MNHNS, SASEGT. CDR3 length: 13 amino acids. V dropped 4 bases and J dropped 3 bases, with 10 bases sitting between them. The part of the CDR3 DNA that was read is TGTGCCAGCAGTGCGGGACACCGCTACGAG. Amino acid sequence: CASSAGHRYE. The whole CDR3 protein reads CASSAGHRYEQYF.

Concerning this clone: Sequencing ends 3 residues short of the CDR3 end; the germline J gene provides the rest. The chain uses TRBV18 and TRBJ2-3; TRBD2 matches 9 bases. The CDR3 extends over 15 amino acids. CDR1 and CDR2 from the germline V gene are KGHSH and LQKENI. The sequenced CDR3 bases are TGTGCCAGCTCACCAGTGGCTAGCGGGACGGAGACG. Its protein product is CASSPVASGTET. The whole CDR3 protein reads CASSPVASGTETQYF.

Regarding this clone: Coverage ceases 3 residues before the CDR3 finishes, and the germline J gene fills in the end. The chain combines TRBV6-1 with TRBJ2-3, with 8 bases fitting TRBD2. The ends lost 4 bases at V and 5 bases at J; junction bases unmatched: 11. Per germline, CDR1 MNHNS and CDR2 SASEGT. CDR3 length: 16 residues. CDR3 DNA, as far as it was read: TGTGCCAGCAGTGGAAGAGCGGGGGTAGTAAAAGATACG. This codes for CASSGRAGVVKDT. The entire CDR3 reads CASSGRAGVVKDTQYF.

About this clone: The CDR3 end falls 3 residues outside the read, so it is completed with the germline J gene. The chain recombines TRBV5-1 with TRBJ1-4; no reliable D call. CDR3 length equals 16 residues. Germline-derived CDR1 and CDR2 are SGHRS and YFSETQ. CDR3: CASSLDLRENNSPLFF. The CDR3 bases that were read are TGCGCCAGCAGCTTGGACCTTAGAGAGAATAATTCACCA.

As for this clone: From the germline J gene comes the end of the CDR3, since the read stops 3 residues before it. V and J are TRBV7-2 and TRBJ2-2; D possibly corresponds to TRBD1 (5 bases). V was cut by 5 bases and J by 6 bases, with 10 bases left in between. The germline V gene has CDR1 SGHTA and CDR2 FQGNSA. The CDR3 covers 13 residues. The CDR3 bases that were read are TGTGCCAGCAGCGTAACAGGAGCCGGGGAG. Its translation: CASSVTGAGE. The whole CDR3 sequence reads CASSVTGAGELFF.

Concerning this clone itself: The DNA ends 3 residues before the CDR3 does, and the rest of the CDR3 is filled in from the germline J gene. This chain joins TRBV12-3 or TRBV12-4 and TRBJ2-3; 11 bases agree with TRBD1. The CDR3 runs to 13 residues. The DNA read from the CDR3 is TGTGCCAGCAGTTTGGGGACAGGGGGTTCG. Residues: CASSLGTGGS. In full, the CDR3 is CASSLGTGGSQYF.

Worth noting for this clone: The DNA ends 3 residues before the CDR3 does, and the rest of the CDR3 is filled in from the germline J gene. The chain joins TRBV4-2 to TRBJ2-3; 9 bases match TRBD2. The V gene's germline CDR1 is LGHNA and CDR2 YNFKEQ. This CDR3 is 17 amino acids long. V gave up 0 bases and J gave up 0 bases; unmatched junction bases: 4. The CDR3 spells CASSQDPGLASTDTQYF. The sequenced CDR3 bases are TGTGCCAGCAGCCAAGACCCGGGACTAGCTAGCACAGATACG.

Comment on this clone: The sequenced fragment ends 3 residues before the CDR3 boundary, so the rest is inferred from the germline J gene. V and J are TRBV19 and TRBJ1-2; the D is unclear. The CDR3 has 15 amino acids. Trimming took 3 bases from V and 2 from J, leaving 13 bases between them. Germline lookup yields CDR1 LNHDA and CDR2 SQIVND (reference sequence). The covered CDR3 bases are TGTGCCAGTAGTATTGTCCAGGCAGTCAACTATGGC. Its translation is CASSIVQAVNYG. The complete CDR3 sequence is CASSIVQAVNYGYTF.

The CDR3: CASSAGTGSYEQYF. Partial CDR3 DNA: TGTGCCAGCAGCGCCGGGACAGGGTCCTACGAG. The J gene is TRBJ2-7, the V gene TRBV2; 9 bases are a match to TRBD1. The CDR3 end lies 3 residues beyond the end of the read and is filled in from the germline J gene. The CDR3 extends over 14 amino acids. V was clipped by 6 bases and J by 1 base; unmatched bases: 4. Germline loops: CDR1 SNHLY, CDR2 FYNNEI.

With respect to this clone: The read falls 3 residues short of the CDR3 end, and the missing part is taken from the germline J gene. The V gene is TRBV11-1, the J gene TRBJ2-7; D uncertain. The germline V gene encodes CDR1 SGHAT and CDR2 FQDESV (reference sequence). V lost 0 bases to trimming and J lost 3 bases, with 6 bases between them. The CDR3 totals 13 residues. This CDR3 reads CASSLAAGYEQYF. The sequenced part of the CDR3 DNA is TGTGCCAGCAGCTTAGCAGCCGGCTACGAG. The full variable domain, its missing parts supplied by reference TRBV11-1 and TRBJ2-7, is EAEVAQSPRYKITEKSQAVAFWCDPISGHATLYWYRQILGQGPELLVQFQDESVVDDSQLPKDRFSAERLKGVDSTLKIQPAELGDSAMYLCASSLAAGYEQYFGPGTRLTVT.

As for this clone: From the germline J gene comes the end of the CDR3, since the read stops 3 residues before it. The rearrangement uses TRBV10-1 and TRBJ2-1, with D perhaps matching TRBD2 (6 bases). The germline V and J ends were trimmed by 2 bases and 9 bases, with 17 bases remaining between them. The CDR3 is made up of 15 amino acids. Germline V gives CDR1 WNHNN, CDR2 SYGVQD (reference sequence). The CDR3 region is CASSETVRWGLEQFF. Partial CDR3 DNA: TGCGCCAGCAGTGAGACGGTGCGCTGGGGACTTGAG.

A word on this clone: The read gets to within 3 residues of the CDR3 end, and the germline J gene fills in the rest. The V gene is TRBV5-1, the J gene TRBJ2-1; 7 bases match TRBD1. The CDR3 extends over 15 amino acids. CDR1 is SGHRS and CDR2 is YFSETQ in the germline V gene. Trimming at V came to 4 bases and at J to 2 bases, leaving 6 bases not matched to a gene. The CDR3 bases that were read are TGCGCCAGCAGCCAGGACAGGCCCCCCTACAATGAG. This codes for CASSQDRPPYNE. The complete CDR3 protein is CASSQDRPPYNEQFF.

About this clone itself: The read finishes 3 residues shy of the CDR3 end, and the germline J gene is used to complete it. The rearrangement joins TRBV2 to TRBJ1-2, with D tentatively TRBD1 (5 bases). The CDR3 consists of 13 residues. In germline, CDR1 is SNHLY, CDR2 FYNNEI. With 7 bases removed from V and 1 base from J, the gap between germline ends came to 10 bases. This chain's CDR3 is CASIGQGNYGYTF. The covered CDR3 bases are TGTGCCAGCATTGGCCAGGGTAACTATGGC.

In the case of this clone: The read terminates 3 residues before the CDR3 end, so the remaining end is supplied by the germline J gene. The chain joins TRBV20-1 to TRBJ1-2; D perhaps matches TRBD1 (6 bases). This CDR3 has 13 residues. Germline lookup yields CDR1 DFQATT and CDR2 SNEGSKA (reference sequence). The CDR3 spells CSARDLPGEGYTF. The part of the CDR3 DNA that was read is TGCAGTGCTAGAGATCTCCCAGGGGAGGGC.

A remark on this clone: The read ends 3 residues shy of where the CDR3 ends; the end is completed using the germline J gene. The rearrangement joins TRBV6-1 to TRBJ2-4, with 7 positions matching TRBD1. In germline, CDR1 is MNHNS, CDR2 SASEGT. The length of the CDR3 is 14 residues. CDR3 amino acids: CASSASGGNQPQYF. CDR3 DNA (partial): TGTGCCAGCAGTGCCTCAGGGGGTAATCAGCCT.